This is a list of T cell receptor beta chains from one sample in a study of control samples from healthy donors and cancer patients. Method: immunoSEQ multiplex PCR; TCRdb's copy keeps in-frame clones and lacks some. The repertoire consists of around 59,000 clones, with more than 85% occurring once and the leading ten covering 1.5% to 2%. Sequenced material: PBMCs. Receptors originate from a man aged 35-49 years with colorectal cancer. CDR3s include the opening cysteine and the closing phenylalanine or tryptophan. The order of the fields is D gene, J gene, clone size, V gene, CDR3 protein, CDR3 DNA. D genes are given only for firm matches. Not all rows give a size; the values are once, few, many and, for expanded clones, a class.

-	TRBJ1-3	-	TRBV24-1	CATTLGQFEQEDTIYF	TGTGCCACCACCCTCGGACAATTCGAGCAGGAAGACACCATATATTTT
-	TRBJ1-5	-	TRBV5-6	CASSLSAGTPQPQHF	TGTGCCAGCAGCCTGTCAGCCGGGACGCCTCAGCCCCAGCATTTT
-	TRBJ1-4	-	TRBV4-3	CASSQEAQGWNEKLFF	TGCGCCAGCAGCCAAGAAGCGCAGGGGTGGAATGAAAAACTGTTTTTT
-	TRBJ1-1	-	TRBV7-2	CASSRIQTGRYTEAFF	TGTGCCAGCAGCCGGATACAGACGGGACGATACACTGAAGCTTTCTTT
-	TRBJ1-5	-	TRBV19	CASSIQGSNQPQHF	TGTGCCAGTAGTATACAGGGTAGCAATCAGCCCCAGCATTTT
-	TRBJ1-2	-	TRBV2	CASSGMGSLYGYTF	TGTGCCAGCAGTGGGATGGGGAGCCTCTATGGCTACACCTTC
TRBD1	TRBJ1-1	-	TRBV2	CASSLGTGGSNTEAFF	TGTGCCAGCAGCTTGGGAACAGGGGGTTCGAACACTGAAGCTTTCTTT
TRBD1	TRBJ1-4	-	TRBV2	CASSPQGAANEKLFF	TGTGCCAGCAGTCCCCAGGGGGCAGCTAATGAAAAACTGTTTTTT
-	TRBJ1-1	-	TRBV2	CASSEREGSEAFF	TGTGCCAGCAGTGAAAGGGAGGGCAGTGAAGCTTTCTTT
-	TRBJ1-3	-	TRBV6-5	CASSSPSTGNTIYF	TGTGCCAGCAGTTCCCCCTCGACTGGAAACACCATATATTTT
TRBD1	TRBJ1-2	-	TRBV6-6	CASRTTRTGDYGYTF	TGTGCCAGCAGAACGACGAGGACAGGGGATTATGGCTACACCTTC
-	TRBJ2-3	-	TRBV29-1	CSAAGWGDTQYF	TGCAGCGCAGCCGGGTGGGGGGATACGCAGTATTTT
TRBD2	TRBJ2-5	-	TRBV5-4	CASSLDGGAQETQYF	TGTGCCAGCAGCTTGGACGGGGGGGCCCAAGAGACCCAGTACTTC
TRBD2	TRBJ2-1	-	TRBV12-5	CASGLAKTSGGYNEQFF	TGTGCTAGTGGTTTGGCAAAGACTAGCGGGGGATACAATGAGCAGTTCTTC
-	TRBJ1-6	-	TRBV5-6	CASEGPGPWSSPLHF	TGTGCCAGCGAAGGGCCCGGACCCTGGAGTTCACCCCTCCACTTT
-	TRBJ1-3	-	TRBV7-9	CASSFWGLSGGNTIYF	TGTGCCAGCAGCTTTTGGGGACTCTCGGGTGGAAACACCATATATTTT
TRBD1	TRBJ2-7	-	TRBV7-6	CASSPTQRQGATYEQYF	TGTGCCAGCAGCCCTACCCAGAGGCAGGGGGCAACTTACGAGCAGTACTTC
-	TRBJ2-2	-	TRBV7-8	CASRTNGGSNTGELFF	TGTGCCAGCAGAACTAATGGGGGGTCGAACACCGGGGAGCTGTTTTTT
-	TRBJ1-6	-	TRBV9	CASSPWASSSPGPLHF	TGTGCCAGCAGCCCTTGGGCCTCGTCTTCTCCAGGACCCCTCCACTTT
-	TRBJ1-2	once	TRBV7-3	CASITYFRDGGYGYTF	TGTGCCAGCATCACTTACTTCCGGGACGGCGGCTATGGCTACACCTTC
TRBD1	TRBJ2-7	-	TRBV18	CASSPSGTGGEQYF	TGTGCCAGCTCACCGTCCGGGACAGGGGGGGAGCAGTACTTC
-	TRBJ1-1	once	TRBV2	CASRGLNTEAFF	TGTGCCAGCAGAGGGCTGAACACTGAAGCTTTCTTT
-	TRBJ2-3	-	TRBV19	CASSIRETDTQYF	TGTGCCAGTAGTATTAGGGAAACAGATACGCAGTATTTT
-	TRBJ2-7	-	TRBV7-7	CASSLGTGGSYEQYF	TGTGCCAGCAGCTTAGGCACAGGAGGTTCCTACGAGCAGTACTTC
TRBD1	TRBJ1-5	-	TRBV27	CASSYAGQGNQPQHF	TGTGCCAGCAGTTATGCGGGACAGGGCAATCAGCCCCAGCATTTT
TRBD2	TRBJ2-5	-	TRBV6-2/TRBV6-3	CASSPPGAGGPETQYF	TGTGCCAGCAGCCCACCCGGGGCGGGGGGGCCAGAGACCCAGTACTTC
-	TRBJ2-6	-	TRBV5-8	CASSRRGSGANVLTF	TGTGCCAGCAGTCGCCGGGGCTCTGGGGCCAACGTCCTGACTTTC
TRBD2	TRBJ2-3	-	TRBV9	CASSVGLAGRADTQYF	TGTGCCAGCAGCGTAGGCCTAGCGGGGAGGGCAGATACGCAGTATTTT
-	TRBJ1-2	-	TRBV30	CACPEQIYGYTF	TGTGCCTGCCCGGAACAGATCTATGGCTACACCTTC
TRBD2	TRBJ2-3	-	TRBV27	CASSLWGLARDTQYF	TGTGCCAGCAGTCTCTGGGGACTAGCGAGAGATACGCAGTATTTT
-	TRBJ2-3	-	TRBV11-2	CASSLVASTDTQYF	TGTGCCAGCAGCTTAGTGGCCAGCACAGATACGCAGTATTTT
TRBD1	TRBJ2-3	-	TRBV24-1	CATSDSRTGDSTDTQYF	TGTGCCACCAGTGATTCCAGGACAGGGGATAGCACAGATACGCAGTATTTT
TRBD1	TRBJ1-5	-	TRBV6-2/TRBV6-3	CASSYPSMAGGQPQHF	TGTGCCAGCAGTTATCCTTCGATGGCAGGGGGTCAGCCCCAGCATTTT
-	TRBJ1-2	few	TRBV7-3	CASSLPGTGGYTF	TGTGCCAGCTCCCTTCCGGGTACCGGAGGCTACACCTTC
TRBD2	TRBJ2-1	-	TRBV29-1	CSVPGTSGAHNEQFF	TGCAGCGTCCCGGGGACTAGCGGGGCGCACAATGAGCAGTTCTTC
-	TRBJ1-6	-	TRBV5-4	CASSLTGRGTGSPLHF	TGTGCCAGCAGCTTGACAGGGAGGGGGACTGGTTCACCCCTCCACTTT
TRBD1	TRBJ2-7	-	TRBV6-5	CASSSRQGGSYEQYF	TGTGCCAGCAGTTCAAGACAGGGGGGATCCTACGAGCAGTACTTC
-	TRBJ1-1	-	TRBV2	CASSSPLQGGNTEAFF	TGTGCCAGCAGTTCTCCCCTACAGGGAGGGAACACTGAAGCTTTCTTT
-	TRBJ2-7	-	TRBV5-6	CASSLAGAPYEQYF	TGTGCCAGCAGCTTGGCGGGGGCCCCCTACGAGCAGTACTTC
-	TRBJ1-4	-	TRBV5-1	CASSLAGITNEKLFF	TGCGCCAGCAGCTTGGCGGGAATAACTAATGAAAAACTGTTTTTT
-	TRBJ1-2	-	TRBV5-1	CASSLERTIYGYTF	TGCGCCAGCAGCTTGGAAAGGACCATCTATGGCTACACCTTC
TRBD1	TRBJ1-3	-	TRBV4-1	CASSQTAGTASRTIYF	TGCGCCAGCAGCCAGACGGCCGGGACAGCTAGTCGCACCATATATTTT
-	TRBJ1-2	-	TRBV3-1/TRBV3-2	CASSQGGGNGGYTF	TGTGCCAGCAGCCAAGGTGGGGGAAATGGTGGCTACACCTTC
TRBD2	TRBJ2-3	-	TRBV11-2	CASSLRAGGPDTQYF	TGTGCCAGCAGCTTAAGAGCGGGGGGGCCAGATACGCAGTATTTT
-	TRBJ1-3	-	TRBV19	CASRAEKQHTIYF	TGTGCCAGTAGGGCAGAGAAGCAACACACCATATATTTT
-	TRBJ2-5	-	TRBV14	CASSQDRGGASYF	TGTGCCAGCAGCCAAGATCGAGGGGGGGCTTCGTACTTC
TRBD1	TRBJ2-7	once	TRBV5-1	CASSPGTGSYEQYF	TGCGCCAGCAGCCCTGGGACAGGGTCCTACGAGCAGTACTTC
TRBD2	TRBJ2-5	-	TRBV19	CASSILTSGGETQYF	TGTGCCAGTAGTATTTTGACTAGCGGGGGTGAGACCCAGTACTTC
TRBD1	TRBJ1-4	once	TRBV19	CASSRQGPNEKLFF	TGTGCCAGTAGCCGACAGGGACCGAATGAAAAACTGTTTTTT
-	TRBJ1-2	-	TRBV21-1	CASVILGVDNYGYTF	TGTGCCAGCGTAATACTGGGGGTGGATAACTATGGCTACACCTTC
-	TRBJ1-2	-	TRBV7-9	CASSLVSDYGYTF	TGTGCCAGCAGCTTAGTCTCGGACTATGGCTACACCTTC